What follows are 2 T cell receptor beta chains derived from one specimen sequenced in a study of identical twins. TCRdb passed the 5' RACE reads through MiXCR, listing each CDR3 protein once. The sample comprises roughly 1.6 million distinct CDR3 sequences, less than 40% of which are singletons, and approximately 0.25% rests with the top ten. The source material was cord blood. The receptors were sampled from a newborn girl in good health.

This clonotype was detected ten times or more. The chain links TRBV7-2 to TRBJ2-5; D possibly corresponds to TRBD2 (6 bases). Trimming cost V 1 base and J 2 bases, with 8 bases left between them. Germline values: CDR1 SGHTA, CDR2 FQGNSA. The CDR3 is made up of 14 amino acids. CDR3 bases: TGTGCCAGCAGCTTAGATCTAGCGCAAGAGACCCAGTACTTC. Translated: CASSLDLAQETQYF.

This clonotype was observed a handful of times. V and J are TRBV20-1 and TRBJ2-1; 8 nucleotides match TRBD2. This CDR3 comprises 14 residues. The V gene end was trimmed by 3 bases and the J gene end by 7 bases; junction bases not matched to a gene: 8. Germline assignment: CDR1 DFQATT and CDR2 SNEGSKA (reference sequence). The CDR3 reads CSARRGLAQNEQFF. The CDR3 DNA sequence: TGCAGTGCTAGGCGCGGACTAGCCCAAAATGAGCAGTTCTTC.